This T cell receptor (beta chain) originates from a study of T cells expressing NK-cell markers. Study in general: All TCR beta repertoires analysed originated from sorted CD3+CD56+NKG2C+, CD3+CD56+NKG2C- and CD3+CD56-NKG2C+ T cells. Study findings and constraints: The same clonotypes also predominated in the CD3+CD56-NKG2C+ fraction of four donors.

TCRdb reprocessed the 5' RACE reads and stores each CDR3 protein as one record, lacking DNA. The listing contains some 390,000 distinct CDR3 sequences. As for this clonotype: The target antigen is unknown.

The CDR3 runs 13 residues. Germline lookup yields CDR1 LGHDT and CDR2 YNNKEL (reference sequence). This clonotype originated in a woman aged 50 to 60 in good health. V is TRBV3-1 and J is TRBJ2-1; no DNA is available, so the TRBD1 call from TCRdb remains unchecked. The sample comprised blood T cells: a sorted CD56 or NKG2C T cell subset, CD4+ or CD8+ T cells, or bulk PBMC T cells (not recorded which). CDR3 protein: CASSPGRGAEQFF.